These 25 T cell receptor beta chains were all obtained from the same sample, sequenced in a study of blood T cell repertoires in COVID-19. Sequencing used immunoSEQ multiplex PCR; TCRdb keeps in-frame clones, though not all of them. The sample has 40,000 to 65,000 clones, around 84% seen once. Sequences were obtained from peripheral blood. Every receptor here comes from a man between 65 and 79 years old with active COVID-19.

The CDR3 nucleotides read TGTGCCAGTAGTATAGAATTGGGCAGGGGGAGTCAGCCCCAGCATTTT. This gives the protein CASSIELGRGSQPQHF. The chain uses TRBV19 and TRBJ1-5; 7 bases line up with TRBD1. The germline CDR1 and CDR2 sequences are LNHDA and SQIVND (reference sequence). J was trimmed by 6 bases and V by 0 bases; bases with no gene match: 8. This CDR3 contains 16 residues.

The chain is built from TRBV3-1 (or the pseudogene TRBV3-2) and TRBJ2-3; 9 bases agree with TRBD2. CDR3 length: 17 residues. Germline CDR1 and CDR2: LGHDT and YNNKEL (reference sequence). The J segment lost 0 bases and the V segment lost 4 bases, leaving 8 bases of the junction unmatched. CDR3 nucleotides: TGTGCCAGCAGCCCCCACGGCAGCGGGGGGAGCACAGATACGCAGTATTTT. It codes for CASSPHGSGGSTDTQYF.

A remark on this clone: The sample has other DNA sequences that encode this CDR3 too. The CDR3 loop is CASSVAGGSSYEQYF. The DNA of the CDR3 is TGTGCCAGCAGCGTAGCGGGGGGGTCAAGTTACGAGCAGTACTTC. This sequence joins TRBV9 and TRBJ2-7; 8 positions match TRBD2. V was clipped by 0 bases and J by 4 bases; unmatched bases: 6. From germline, CDR1 is SGDLS and CDR2 YYNGEE. The CDR3 length is 15 residues.

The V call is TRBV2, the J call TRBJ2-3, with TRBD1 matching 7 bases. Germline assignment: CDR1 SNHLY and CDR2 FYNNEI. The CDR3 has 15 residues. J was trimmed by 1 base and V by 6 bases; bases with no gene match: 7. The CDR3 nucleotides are TGTGCCAGCAGGGGAGACAGGGTGGGCACAGATACGCAGTATTTT. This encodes CASRGDRVGTDTQYF. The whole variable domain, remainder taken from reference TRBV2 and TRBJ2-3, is EPEVTQTPSHQVTQMGQEVILRCVPISNHLYFYWYRQILGQKVEFLVSFYNNEISEKSEIFDDQFSVERPDGSNFTLKIRSTKLEDSAMYFCASRGDRVGTDTQYFGPGTRLTVL.

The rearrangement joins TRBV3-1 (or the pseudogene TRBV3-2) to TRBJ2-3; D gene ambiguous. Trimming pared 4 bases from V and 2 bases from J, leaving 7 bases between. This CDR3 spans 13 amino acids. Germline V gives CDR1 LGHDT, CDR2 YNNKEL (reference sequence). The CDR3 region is CASSPGFTDTQYF. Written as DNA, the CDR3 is TGTGCCAGCAGCCCAGGTTTCACAGATACGCAGTATTTT.

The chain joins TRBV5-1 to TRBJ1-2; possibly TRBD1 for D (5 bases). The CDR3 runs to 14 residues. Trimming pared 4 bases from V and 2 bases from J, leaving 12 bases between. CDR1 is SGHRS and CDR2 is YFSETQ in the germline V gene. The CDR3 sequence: CASSARVGNYGYTF. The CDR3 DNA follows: TGCGCCAGCAGCGCCAGGGTCGGAAACTATGGCTACACCTTC.

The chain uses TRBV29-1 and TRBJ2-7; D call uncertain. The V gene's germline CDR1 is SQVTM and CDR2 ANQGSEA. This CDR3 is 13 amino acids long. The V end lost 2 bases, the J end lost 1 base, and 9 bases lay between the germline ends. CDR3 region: CSVETTSSYEQYF. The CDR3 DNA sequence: TGCAGCGTTGAAACGACAAGTTCCTACGAGCAGTACTTC.

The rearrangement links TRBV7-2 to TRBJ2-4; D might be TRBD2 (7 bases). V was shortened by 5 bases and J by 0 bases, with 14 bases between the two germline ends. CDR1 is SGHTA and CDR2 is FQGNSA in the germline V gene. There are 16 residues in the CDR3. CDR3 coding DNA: TGTGCCAGCAGCCGCGAGGGGGGGCAAGCCAAAAACATTCAGTACTTC. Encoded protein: CASSREGGQAKNIQYF.

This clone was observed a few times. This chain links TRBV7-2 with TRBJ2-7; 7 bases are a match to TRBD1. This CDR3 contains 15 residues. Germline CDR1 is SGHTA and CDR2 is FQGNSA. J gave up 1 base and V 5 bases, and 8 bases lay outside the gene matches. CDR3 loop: CASSVTGTESYEQYF. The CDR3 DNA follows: TGTGCCAGCAGCGTCACCGGGACAGAGTCCTACGAGCAGTACTTC.

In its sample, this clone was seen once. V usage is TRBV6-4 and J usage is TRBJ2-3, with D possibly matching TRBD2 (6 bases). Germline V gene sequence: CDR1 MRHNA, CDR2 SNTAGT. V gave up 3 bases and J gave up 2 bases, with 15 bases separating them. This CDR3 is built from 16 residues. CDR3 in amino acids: CASSEEAGRHTDTQYF. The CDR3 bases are TGTGCCAGCAGTGAAGAGGCGGGGAGGCACACAGATACGCAGTATTTT.

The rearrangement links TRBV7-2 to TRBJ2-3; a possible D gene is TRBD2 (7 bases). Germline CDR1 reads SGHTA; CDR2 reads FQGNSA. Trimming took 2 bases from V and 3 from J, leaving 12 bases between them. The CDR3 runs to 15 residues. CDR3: CASSLMGGRTDTQYF. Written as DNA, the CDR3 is TGTGCCAGCAGCTTAATGGGGGGGCGTACAGATACGCAGTATTTT. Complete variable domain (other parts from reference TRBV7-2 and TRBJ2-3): GAGVSQSPSNKVTEKGKDVELRCDPISGHTALYWYRQSLGQGLEFLIYFQGNSAPDKSGLPSDRFSAERTGGSVSTLTIQRTQQEDSAVYLCASSLMGGRTDTQYFGPGTRLTVL.

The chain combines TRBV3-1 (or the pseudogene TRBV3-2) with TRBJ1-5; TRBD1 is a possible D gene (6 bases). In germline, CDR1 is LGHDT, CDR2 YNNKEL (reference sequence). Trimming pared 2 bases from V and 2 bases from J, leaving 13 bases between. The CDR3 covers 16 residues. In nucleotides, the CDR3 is TGTGCCAGCAGCCAACTCGGGGCAGGGGGCAATCAGCCCCAGCATTTT. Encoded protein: CASSQLGAGGNQPQHF.

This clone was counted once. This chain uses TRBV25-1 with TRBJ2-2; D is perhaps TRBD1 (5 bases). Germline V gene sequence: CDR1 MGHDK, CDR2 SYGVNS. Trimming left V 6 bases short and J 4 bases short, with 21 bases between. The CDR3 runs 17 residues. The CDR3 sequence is CASSGHGAYTATGELFF. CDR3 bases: TGTGCCAGCAGCGGCCATGGGGCCTACACCGCCACCGGGGAGCTGTTTTTT.

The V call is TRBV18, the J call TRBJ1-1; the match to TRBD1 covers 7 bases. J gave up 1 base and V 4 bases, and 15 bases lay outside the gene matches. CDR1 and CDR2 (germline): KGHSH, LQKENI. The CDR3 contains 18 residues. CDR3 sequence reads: CASSQQAGTARANTEAFF. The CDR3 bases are TGTGCCAGCTCACAACAAGCCGGGACAGCAAGGGCGAACACTGAAGCTTTCTTT.

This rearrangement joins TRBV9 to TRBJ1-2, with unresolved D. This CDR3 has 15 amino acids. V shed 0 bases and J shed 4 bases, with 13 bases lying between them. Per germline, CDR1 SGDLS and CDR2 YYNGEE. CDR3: CASSVAGVEGYGYTF. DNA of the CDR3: TGTGCCAGCAGCGTAGCTGGGGTAGAGGGCTATGGCTACACCTTC.

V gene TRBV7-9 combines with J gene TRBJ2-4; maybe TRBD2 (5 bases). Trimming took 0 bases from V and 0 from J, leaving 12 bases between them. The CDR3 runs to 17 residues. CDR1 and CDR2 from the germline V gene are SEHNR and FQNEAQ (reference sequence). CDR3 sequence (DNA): TGTGCCAGCAGCTTAGCGGAGGCCTTGGAAGCCAAAAACATTCAGTACTTC. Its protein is CASSLAEALEAKNIQYF.

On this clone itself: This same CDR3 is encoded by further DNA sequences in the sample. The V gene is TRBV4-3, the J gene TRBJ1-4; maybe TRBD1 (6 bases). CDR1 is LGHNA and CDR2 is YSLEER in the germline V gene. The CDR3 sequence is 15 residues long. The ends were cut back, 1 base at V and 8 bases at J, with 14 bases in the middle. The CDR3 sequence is CASSQVGSGGEKLFF. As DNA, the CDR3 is TGCGCCAGCAGCCAAGTTGGGAGCGGGGGCGAAAAACTGTTTTTT.

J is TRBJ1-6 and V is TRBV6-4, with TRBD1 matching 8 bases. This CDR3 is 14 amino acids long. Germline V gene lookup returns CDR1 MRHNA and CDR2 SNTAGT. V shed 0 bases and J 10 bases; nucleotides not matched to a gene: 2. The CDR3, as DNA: TGTGCCAGCAGTGACTCGGCAGGGGGCTCACCCCTCCACTTT. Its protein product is CASSDSAGGSPLHF.

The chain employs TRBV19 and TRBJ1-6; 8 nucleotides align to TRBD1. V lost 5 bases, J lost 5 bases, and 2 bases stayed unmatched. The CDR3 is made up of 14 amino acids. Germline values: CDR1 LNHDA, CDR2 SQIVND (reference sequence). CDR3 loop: CASSWGQDNSPLHF. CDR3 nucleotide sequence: TGTGCCAGTAGTTGGGGACAGGATAATTCACCCCTCCACTTT.

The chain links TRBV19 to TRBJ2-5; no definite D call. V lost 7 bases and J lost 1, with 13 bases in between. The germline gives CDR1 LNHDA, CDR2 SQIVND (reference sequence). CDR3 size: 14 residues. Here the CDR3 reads CASTPSLSQETQYF. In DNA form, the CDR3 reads TGTGCCAGTACCCCCAGTCTCAGCCAAGAGACCCAGTACTTC.

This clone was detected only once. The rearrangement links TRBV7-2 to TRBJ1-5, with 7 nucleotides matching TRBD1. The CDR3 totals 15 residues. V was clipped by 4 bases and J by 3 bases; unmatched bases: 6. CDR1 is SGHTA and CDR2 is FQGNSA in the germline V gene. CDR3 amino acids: CASSSMTGSNQPQHF. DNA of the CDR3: TGTGCCAGCAGCTCAATGACAGGGTCCAATCAGCCCCAGCATTTT.

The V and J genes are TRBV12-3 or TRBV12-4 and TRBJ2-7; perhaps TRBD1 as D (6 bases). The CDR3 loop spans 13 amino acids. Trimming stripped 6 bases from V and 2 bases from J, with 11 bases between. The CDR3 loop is CASSSGTPYEQYF. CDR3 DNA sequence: TGTGCCAGCAGCTCCGGGACACCCTACGAGCAGTACTTC.

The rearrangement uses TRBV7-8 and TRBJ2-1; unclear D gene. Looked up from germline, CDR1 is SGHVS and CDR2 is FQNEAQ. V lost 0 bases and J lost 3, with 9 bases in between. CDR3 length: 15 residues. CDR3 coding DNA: TGTGCCAGCAGCTTAGCGGCCCCAGGCTACAATGAGCAGTTCTTC. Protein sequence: CASSLAAPGYNEQFF.

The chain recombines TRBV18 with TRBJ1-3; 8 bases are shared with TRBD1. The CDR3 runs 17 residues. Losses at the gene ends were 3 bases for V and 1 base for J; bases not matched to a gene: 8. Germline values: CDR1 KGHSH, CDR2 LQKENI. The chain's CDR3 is CASSPYHDRGSGNTIYF. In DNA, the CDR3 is TGTGCCAGCTCACCTTACCACGACAGGGGTTCTGGAAACACCATATATTTT.

For the CDR3, the DNA is TGTGCCAGCTCCCCCCTCCCGCGGGGCGACACCGGGGAGCTGTTTTTT. It codes for CASSPLPRGDTGELFF. The chain combines TRBV18 with TRBJ2-2; tentative D call: TRBD2 (6 bases). Per germline, CDR1 KGHSH and CDR2 LQKENI. The CDR3 runs 16 residues. Trimming shortened V by 6 bases and J by 3 bases, and 17 bases separated the two germline ends.